This is a list of T cell receptor beta chains from one sample in a study of T cells in Graves' hyperthyroidism and ophthalmopathy. TCRdb independently ran MiXCR on the multiplex PCR reads; one entry per CDR3 protein. The data hold some 370,000 distinct CDR3 sequences, with about 14% observed a single time. Sequenced input: blood. The receptors shown here come from a man in his fifties or sixties with Graves' ophthalmopathy. Each CDR3 is given with its conserved first and last residue. D genes are given only for firm matches. Rows give clone size only sometimes, using once, few, many, or a class for an expanded clone.

d_call: TRBD1; v_call: TRBV7-9; clone_size: NA; j_call: TRBJ2-7; cdr3_aa: CASTRDRGGSYEQYF; cdr3_nt: TGTGCCAGCACCAGGGACAGGGGAGGTAGCTACGAGCAGTACTTC
d_call: NA; v_call: TRBV29-1; clone_size: few; j_call: TRBJ2-5; cdr3_aa: CSVEDHSGVETQYF; cdr3_nt: TGCAGCGTTGAAGATCATTCAGGGGTGGAGACCCAGTACTTC
d_call: TRBD1; v_call: TRBV7-9; clone_size: NA; j_call: TRBJ2-1; cdr3_aa: CASSLEWTGLNEQFF; cdr3_nt: TGTGCCAGCAGCTTAGAATGGACAGGGTTGAATGAGCAGTTCTTC
d_call: NA; v_call: TRBV29-1; clone_size: NA; j_call: TRBJ2-5; cdr3_aa: CSADRSQETQYF; cdr3_nt: TGCAGCGCAGACAGGAGCCAAGAGACCCAGTACTTC
d_call: NA; v_call: TRBV6-1; clone_size: NA; j_call: TRBJ2-3; cdr3_aa: CASSELWKTTDTQYF; cdr3_nt: TGTGCCAGCAGTGAATTGTGGAAAACCACAGATACGCAGTATTTT
d_call: TRBD2; v_call: TRBV5-4; clone_size: few; j_call: TRBJ2-3; cdr3_aa: CASSPISSGSSADTQYF; cdr3_nt: TGTGCCAGCAGCCCAATTTCTAGCGGGAGTAGTGCAGATACGCAGTATTTT
d_call: NA; v_call: TRBV15; clone_size: many; j_call: TRBJ2-3; cdr3_aa: CATSMRLAKSTDTQYF; cdr3_nt: TGTGCCACCAGCATGAGGCTAGCGAAGAGCACAGATACGCAGTATTTT
d_call: TRBD2; v_call: TRBV7-2; clone_size: NA; j_call: TRBJ2-7; cdr3_aa: CASSLISSGRRVMGEQYF; cdr3_nt: TGTGCCAGCAGCTTAATCTCTAGCGGGAGAAGGGTTATGGGCGAGCAGTACTTC
d_call: NA; v_call: TRBV6-1; clone_size: few; j_call: TRBJ1-5; cdr3_aa: CASRPQGRNQPQHF; cdr3_nt: TGTGCCAGCAGACCTCAGGGGCGCAATCAGCCCCAGCATTTT
d_call: TRBD2; v_call: TRBV9; clone_size: many; j_call: TRBJ2-1; cdr3_aa: CASSVGKTSGYNEQFF; cdr3_nt: TGTGCCAGCAGCGTAGGTAAGACTAGCGGCTACAATGAGCAGTTCTTC
d_call: NA; v_call: TRBV2; clone_size: many; j_call: TRBJ1-1; cdr3_aa: CASSEVGKRDTEAFF; cdr3_nt: TGTGCCAGCAGCGAGGTGGGGAAGAGGGACACTGAAGCTTTCTTT
d_call: NA; v_call: TRBV5-6; clone_size: NA; j_call: TRBJ1-1; cdr3_aa: CASTHWGGNTEAFF; cdr3_nt: TGTGCCAGCACCCACTGGGGTGGGAACACTGAAGCTTTCTTT
d_call: NA; v_call: TRBV19; clone_size: NA; j_call: TRBJ1-1; cdr3_aa: CASSIAERSNTEAFF; cdr3_nt: TGTGCCAGTAGTATAGCGGAACGCTCCAACACTGAAGCTTTCTTT
d_call: TRBD2; v_call: TRBV25-1; clone_size: many; j_call: TRBJ2-2; cdr3_aa: CASSVSSGGNTGELFF; cdr3_nt: TGTGCCAGCAGTGTTTCTAGCGGGGGGAACACCGGGGAGCTGTTTTTT
d_call: NA; v_call: TRBV2; clone_size: NA; j_call: TRBJ2-7; cdr3_aa: CASSEVRSGIRGKYEQYF; cdr3_nt: TGTGCCAGCAGTGAAGTGCGATCTGGGATCCGCGGGAAGTACGAGCAGTACTTC
d_call: NA; v_call: TRBV7-9; clone_size: NA; j_call: TRBJ2-2; cdr3_aa: CASSFRVGGENTGELFF; cdr3_nt: TGTGCCAGCAGCTTCCGGGTGGGCGGGGAGAACACCGGGGAGCTGTTTTTT
d_call: TRBD2; v_call: TRBV4-1; clone_size: few; j_call: TRBJ2-7; cdr3_aa: CASSQDPGRITCEQYF; cdr3_nt: TGCGCCAGCAGCCAAGATCCCGGGAGGATCACCTGCGAGCAGTACTTC